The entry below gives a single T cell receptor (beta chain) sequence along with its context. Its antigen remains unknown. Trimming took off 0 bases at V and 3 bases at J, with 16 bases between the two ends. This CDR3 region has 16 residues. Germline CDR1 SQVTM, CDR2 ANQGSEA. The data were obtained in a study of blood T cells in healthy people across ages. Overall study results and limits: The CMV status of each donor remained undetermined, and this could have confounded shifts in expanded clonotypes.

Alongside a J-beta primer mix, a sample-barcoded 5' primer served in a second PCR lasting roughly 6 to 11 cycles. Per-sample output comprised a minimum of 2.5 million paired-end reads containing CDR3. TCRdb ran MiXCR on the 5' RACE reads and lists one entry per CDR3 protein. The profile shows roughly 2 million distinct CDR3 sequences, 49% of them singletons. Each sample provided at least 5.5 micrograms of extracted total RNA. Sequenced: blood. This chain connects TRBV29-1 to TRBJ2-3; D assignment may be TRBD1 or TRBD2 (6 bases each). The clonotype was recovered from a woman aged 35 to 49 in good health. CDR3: CSVEDQGGLGTDTQYF. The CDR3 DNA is TGCAGCGTTGAAGATCAAGGGGGGCTGGGTACAGATACGCAGTATTTT.